This T cell receptor (beta chain) was identified in a study of shared clonotypes between healthy human individuals. TCRdb's copy holds only in-frame clones and misses some; the assay was immunoSEQ multiplex PCR. Of 2.3 million or so clones in the sample, just over 90% are singletons; the top ten hold 0.3% to 0.4%. The receptor was derived from a man aged 18 to 29 in good health. Some clones in this sample may be carry-over from other donors' samples. Source material: naive CD4+ T cells from PBMCs. The subset is: CD45RA+ positively selected.

The CDR3 sequence is CASSLVVPQFF. For the CDR3, the DNA is TGTGCCAGCAGCTTGGTCGTCCCCCAGTTCTTC. The chain recombines TRBV5-8 with TRBJ2-1, with D unclear. The length of the CDR3 is 11 residues. In germline, CDR1 is SGHTS, CDR2 YDEGEE. Trimming took 0 bases from V and 13 from J, leaving 8 bases between them.